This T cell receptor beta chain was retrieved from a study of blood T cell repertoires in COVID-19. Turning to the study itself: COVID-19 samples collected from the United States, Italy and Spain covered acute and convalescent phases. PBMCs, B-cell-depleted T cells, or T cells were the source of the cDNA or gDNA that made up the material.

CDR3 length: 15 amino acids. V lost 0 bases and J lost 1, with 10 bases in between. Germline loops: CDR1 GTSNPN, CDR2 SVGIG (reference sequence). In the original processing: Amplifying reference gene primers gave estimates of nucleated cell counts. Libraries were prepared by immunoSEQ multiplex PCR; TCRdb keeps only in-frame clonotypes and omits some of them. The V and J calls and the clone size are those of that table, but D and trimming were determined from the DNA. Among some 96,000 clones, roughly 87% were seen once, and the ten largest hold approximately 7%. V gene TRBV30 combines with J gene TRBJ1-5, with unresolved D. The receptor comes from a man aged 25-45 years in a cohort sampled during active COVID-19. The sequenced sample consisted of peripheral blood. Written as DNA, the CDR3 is TGTGCCTGGAGTGTACGAGGTTTGAGCAATCAGCCCCAGCATTTT. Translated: CAWSVRGLSNQPQHF.